The rows below give T cell receptor beta chains drawn from one sample of a study of T-cell reconstitution after alpha-beta-depleted transplantation in children. Using its own MiXCR run on the PCR reads, TCRdb lists one record per CDR3 protein. The data contain hundreds of thousands of distinct CDR3 sequences, roughly a tenth of them seen just once; the ten biggest clones take up approximately 30%. The sample consisted of PBMCs, taken before TCRalphabeta/CD19-depleted stem cell transplant. Receptors originate from a child under two years old with acute myeloid leukemia, due to receive a stem cell transplant. Both conserved end residues are part of each CDR3. A clone size is listed for some rows: how often the clone was seen (once, few, many), or a class if it is expanded.

J gene	CDR3 length	V gene	clone size	CDR3 protein
TRBJ1-5	16	TRBV20-1	many	CSARDRTGAGNQPQHF
TRBJ2-7	14	TRBV3-1	many	CASSPAFPSYEQYF
TRBJ2-1	11	TRBV12-3/TRBV12-4	few	CAEGRPNEQFF
TRBJ2-1	15	TRBV9	NA	CASSVTTGGNNEQFF
TRBJ2-3	12	TRBV7-8	many	CASSFGSGLQYF
TRBJ2-3	13	TRBV5-1	many	CASSTPPADTQYF
TRBJ1-3	14	TRBV29-1	many	CSALVDTSGNTIYF
TRBJ2-1	16	TRBV7-3	few	CASSLTIAGGINEQFF
TRBJ1-1	11	TRBV3-1	few	CASSFGTGAFF
TRBJ2-7	16	TRBV6-5	many	CASSRLAGVLAYEQYF
TRBJ1-4	15	TRBV5-1	many	CASSSTGAPGEKLFF
TRBJ1-6	14	TRBV27	NA	CASSSLGESSPLHF
TRBJ2-1	14	TRBV5-1	many	CASRAGQTYNEQFF
TRBJ2-1	16	TRBV4-2	few	CASSQGARSPNNEQFF
TRBJ2-3	18	TRBV20-1	many	CSARRGWGIEGSTDTQYF
TRBJ2-6	15	TRBV6-1	many	CASRDGTTGANVLTF
TRBJ2-5	15	TRBV5-1	many	CASSFGSGGEETQYF
TRBJ1-1	12	TRBV12-3/TRBV12-4	many	CASSPRDREAFF
TRBJ2-7	17	TRBV5-5	many	CASSLARADQGSYEQYF
TRBJ2-3	13	TRBV30	NA	CAWSTGGTDTQYF
TRBJ2-5	14	TRBV20-1	many	CSARVSGRGETQYF
TRBJ1-1	13	TRBV20-1	few	CSAFYGTNTEAFF
TRBJ1-1	15	TRBV12-3/TRBV12-4	NA	CASSSADRIHTEAFF
TRBJ2-1	17	TRBV24-1	many	CATSDGGLAGGNNEQFF